This TCR beta chain was documented in a study of spatial heterogeneity in lung cancer. TCRdb itself ran the 5' RACE reads through MiXCR, one entry per CDR3 protein. The data show around 63,000 distinct CDR3 sequences, approximately 6.3% seen once. V dropped 7 bases and J dropped 7; count of bases not matched to a gene: 8. CDR1 LNHDA and CDR2 SQIVND come from the germline V gene (reference sequence). The CDR3 is 14 residues long. Stated time point: sample taken at primary tumor resection. The receptor comes from a female donor with early-stage non-small cell lung cancer. Here the sequenced sample was PBMCs, taken at surgery. The J gene is TRBJ2-2, the V gene TRBV19; the match to TRBD1 covers 8 bases. The CDR3 loop reads CASTNEQGGGELFF. The CDR3 nucleotides are TGTGCCAGTACCAACGAACAGGGGGGCGGGGAGCTGTTTTTT.